This is a list of T cell receptor beta chains from one sample in a study of identical twins. One entry per CDR3 protein, called by TCRdb with MiXCR from the 5' RACE reads. The sample includes under 300,000 distinct CDR3 sequences, over 5.5% seen only once; the top ten take less than 15%. The sample was also reused in another study, on T cells expressing NK-cell markers.

The sequencing input was CD8+ T cells sorted from blood. The receptors come from a young woman in good health. Each CDR3 is given with its conserved first and last residue.

CDR3	J	V
CASSPAGLPYEQYF	TRBJ2-7	TRBV5-1
CAWNFQENTEAFF	TRBJ1-1	TRBV30
CASSSLGGGNEKLFF	TRBJ1-4	TRBV27
CSATLRELNYGYTF	TRBJ1-2	TRBV20-1
CASSVAGSRTDTQYF	TRBJ2-3	TRBV9
CSASLTFEGTEQYF	TRBJ2-7	TRBV20-1
CASSSGGLPANYGYTF	TRBJ1-2	TRBV5-1
CASSYSPGPLSSGAEGETQYF	TRBJ2-5	TRBV6-2/TRBV6-3
CSVEGFSGSPYEQYF	TRBJ2-7	TRBV29-1
CASSSGPRRGTDTQYF	TRBJ2-3	TRBV7-2
CASRTGTDTQYF	TRBJ2-3	TRBV7-9
CASSELGLAGEQFF	TRBJ2-1	TRBV10-2
CASRPHDRNSYEQYF	TRBJ2-7	TRBV6-1
CASSSTGQGGTEAFF	TRBJ1-1	TRBV7-9
CASSLGTHYEQYF	TRBJ2-7	TRBV7-2
CASSFSGLGEQYF	TRBJ2-7	TRBV6-5
CASQIGTGIMNTEAFF	TRBJ1-1	TRBV6-1
CASSYGGYNTGELFF	TRBJ2-2	TRBV6-5
CASSYSIRGHEQFF	TRBJ2-1	TRBV6-2/TRBV6-3
CASSTMAGAEAFF	TRBJ1-1	TRBV9
CAIKGRGTQETQYF	TRBJ2-5	TRBV10-3
CASSMTGGRETQYF	TRBJ2-5	TRBV27
CSGDGERDGAYNEQFF	TRBJ2-1	TRBV29-1
CASIGPGGYTF	TRBJ1-2	TRBV12-3/TRBV12-4
CARVEGFAEAFF	TRBJ1-1	TRBV6-6
CSALGSGGSYNEQFF	TRBJ2-1	TRBV20-1